This T cell receptor beta chain was recorded in a study of T cell responses to AZD1222 COVID-19 vaccine. With respect to this clone: Its antigen is not identified.

Study results and caveats: Donors in the cohort were predominantly white British and more often female, and clonal diversity was possibly underestimated.

The CDR3 runs to 15 residues. Germline CDR1 is MNHEY and CDR2 is SVGAGI. With V trimmed by 6 bases and J by 3 bases, 8 bases remained unmatched. The assay was immunoSEQ multiplex PCR, and TCRdb's table has in-frame clones only and misses some. The sample has 120,000 or so clones; over 80% are singletons. This TCR came from an adult in good health. V and J are TRBV6-5 and TRBJ2-5, with 9 positions matching TRBD1. This sample comprised peripheral blood, obtained on day 0 of AZD1222 vaccination. The CDR3 bases are TGTGCCAGCAGCCGACCGGGACAGGGTAAAGAGACCCAGTACTTC. Residues: CASSRPGQGKETQYF.